These 21 T cell receptor beta chains were sequenced from one sample in a study of blood T cell repertoires in COVID-19. Profiled with immunoSEQ multiplex PCR; TCRdb holds only in-frame clones, not every one. The sample has some 140,000 clones, almost 80% seen once. The sequenced sample was peripheral blood. These receptors originate from a man aged 60 to 75 who had recovered from COVID-19.

This clone was picked up one time. V gene TRBV5-4 combines with J gene TRBJ2-3, with TRBD2 matching over 10 bases. CDR1 and CDR2 from the germline V gene are SGHNT and YYREEE (reference sequence). The CDR3 is 15 residues long. V lost 1 base and J lost 2; bases outside the gene matches: 1. The CDR3 coding sequence is TGTGCCAGCAGCTTGAGCGGGGGGGCCACAGATACGCAGTATTTT. Residues: CASSLSGGATDTQYF.

This clone was counted at least ten times. The chain is built from TRBV2 and TRBJ1-5; D gene unclear. Deletions cut 8 bases from V and 0 bases from J, with 11 bases between. This CDR3 has 14 amino acids. Germline V gene lookup returns CDR1 SNHLY and CDR2 FYNNEI. The CDR3, as DNA: TGTGCCAGCTCCTATGTTGGTAGCAATCAGCCCCAGCATTTT. It encodes CASSYVGSNQPQHF.

The chain links TRBV4-2 to TRBJ1-2; D may be TRBD1 (6 bases). CDR3 length: 17 residues. The V end lost 4 bases, the J end lost 1 base, and 19 bases lay between the germline ends. Germline assignment: CDR1 LGHNA and CDR2 YNFKEQ. The CDR3 DNA sequence: TGTGCCAGCAGCCCCATAGATGGGACATACCTTAACTATGGCTACACCTTC. It translates to CASSPIDGTYLNYGYTF.

The chain is built from TRBV29-1 and TRBJ2-7; D perhaps matches TRBD2 (5 bases). Germline CDR1 SQVTM, CDR2 ANQGSEA. Trimming took 5 bases from V and 6 from J, leaving 11 bases between them. CDR3 length equals 11 residues. In nucleotides, the CDR3 is TGCAGCGTTCGAGGGCCGACCGAGCAGTACTTC. Its protein is CSVRGPTEQYF.

The V call is TRBV11-2, the J call TRBJ1-2, with D tentatively TRBD1 (5 bases). Germline loops: CDR1 SGHAT, CDR2 FQNNGV. The germline V and J ends were trimmed by 5 bases and 8 bases, with 21 bases remaining between them. This CDR3 is built from 15 residues. Written as DNA, the CDR3 is TGTGCCAGCAGCGCGAGGATGGGGCAGAGTTTGGGCTACACCTTC. It codes for CASSARMGQSLGYTF.

The chain couples TRBV11-2 to TRBJ2-1; 11 bases match TRBD2. With 1 base clipped from V and 10 bases from J, the junction kept 9 bases outside the gene matches. From germline, CDR1 is SGHAT and CDR2 FQNNGV. This CDR3 contains 16 residues. For the CDR3, the DNA is TGTGCCAGCAGCTTAGGGGGGAGGGGACTAGCGGAGGAGCAGTTCTTC. Translated, it gives CASSLGGRGLAEEQFF.

The CDR3 spells CASSQEQFREQYF. The CDR3 DNA reads TGTGCCAGCAGCCAGGAGCAGTTCCGGGAGCAGTACTTC. V and J are TRBV14 and TRBJ2-7; D gene uncertain. This CDR3 is 13 amino acids long. Germline V lookup: CDR1 SGHDN, CDR2 FVKESK. V was shortened by 3 bases and J by 7 bases, with 13 bases between the two germline ends.

The V and J genes are TRBV3-1 (or the pseudogene TRBV3-2) and TRBJ1-4, with no clear D. Germline V gene lookup returns CDR1 LGHDT and CDR2 YNNKEL (reference sequence). CDR3 length: 16 residues. Trimming pared 0 bases from V and 2 bases from J, leaving 10 bases between. The CDR3 here is CASSQDSGYTNEKLFF. The CDR3 nucleotides read TGTGCCAGCAGCCAAGATTCGGGGTACACTAATGAAAAACTGTTTTTT.

The genes are TRBV30 and TRBJ2-3, with 11 bases matching TRBD2. The CDR3 is 13 amino acids. Germline trimming cut 3 bases from V and 6 bases from J; bases unmatched to any gene: 2. CDR1 is GTSNPN, CDR2 SVGIG, per germline (reference sequence). CDR3 sequence: CAWSLAGGDTQYF. The CDR3 coding sequence is TGTGCCTGGAGCCTAGCGGGAGGTGATACGCAGTATTTT.

The chain recombines TRBV30 with TRBJ2-7; TRBD2 matches 11 bases. Germline values: CDR1 GTSNPN, CDR2 SVGIG (reference sequence). The ends lost 3 bases at V and 6 bases at J; junction bases unmatched: 7. This CDR3 contains 14 residues. CDR3 sequence (DNA): TGTGCCTGGAGGGCTAGCGGGGGGCTCGGCGAGCAGTACTTC. Amino acid sequence: CAWRASGGLGEQYF.

The rearrangement uses TRBV6-2 or TRBV6-3 and TRBJ2-3, with 7 bases fitting TRBD2. Per the germline V gene, CDR1 is MNHEY and CDR2 is SVGEGT. This CDR3 is built from 16 residues. V gave up 5 bases and J gave up 6 bases; unmatched junction bases: 14. Here the CDR3 DNA reads TGTGCCAGCAGTAAATCGTCGGGCGGGAGTGTGGATACGCAGTATTTT. This translates into CASSKSSGGSVDTQYF.

DNA for the CDR3: TGTGCCAGCAGCAAAGACAGGGGCGAGCAGTACTTC. This sequence encodes CASSKDRGEQYF. The genes are TRBV21-1 and TRBJ2-7; TRBD1 is the table's D call, not checked against the DNA. TRBV21-1 counts as a pseudogene. The CDR3 extends over 12 amino acids.

J is TRBJ1-4 and V is TRBV9; 10 nucleotides match TRBD1. CDR1 SGDLS and CDR2 YYNGEE come from the germline V gene. CDR3 length: 15 residues. After removal of 1 base from V and 6 bases from J, the junction contained 3 bases not matched to a gene. CDR3 coding DNA: TGTGCCAGCAGCGTAACCGGACAGGGGGATGAAAAACTGTTTTTT. It translates to CASSVTGQGDEKLFF.

Comment on this clone: This CDR3 is also generated by other DNA sequences in the sample. This chain uses TRBV14 with TRBJ1-4; D unclear. The length of the CDR3 is 13 residues. Trimming took 1 base from V and 8 from J, leaving 8 bases between them. Germline V gene lookup returns CDR1 SGHDN and CDR2 FVKESK. CDR3 in amino acids: CASSQGAREKLFF. The CDR3 DNA follows: TGTGCCAGCAGCCAAGGTGCGCGAGAAAAACTGTTTTTT.

The V gene is TRBV7-9, the J gene TRBJ2-1; 11 nucleotides line up with TRBD2. Germline V gene sequence: CDR1 SEHNR, CDR2 FQNEAQ (reference sequence). The CDR3 length is 13 residues. V was clipped by 4 bases and J by 10 bases; unmatched bases: 3. The CDR3 DNA is TGTGCCAGCAGCTCGGGACTAGCGGACGAGCAGTTCTTC. Translation: CASSSGLADEQFF.

The V call is TRBV30, the J call TRBJ1-5; no firm D call. Germline CDR1 reads GTSNPN; CDR2 reads SVGIG (reference sequence). Trimming pared 5 bases from V and 4 bases from J, leaving 15 bases between. The CDR3 loop spans 14 amino acids. DNA for the CDR3: TGTGCCTGGGATATCGGAGGACGGAATCAGCCCCAGCATTTT. It codes for CAWDIGGRNQPQHF.

The chain employs TRBV18 and TRBJ1-1; TRBD1 is a possible D gene (6 bases). CDR1 KGHSH and CDR2 LQKENI come from the germline V gene. V was cut by 3 bases and J by 10 bases, with 21 bases left in between. The CDR3 has 15 amino acids. Written as DNA, the CDR3 is TGTGCCAGCTCACCGCCCTCCGGACAGAGCTCTGCAGCTTTCTTT. The encoded protein is CASSPPSGQSSAAFF. The variable domain in full, with the rest retrieved from reference TRBV18 and TRBJ1-1, is NAGVMQNPRHLVRRRGQEARLRCSPMKGHSHVYWYRQLPEEGLKFMVYLQKENIIDESGMPKERFSAEFPKEGPSILRIQQVVRGDSAAYFCASSPPSGQSSAAFFGQGTRLTVV.

The V gene is TRBV24-1, the J gene TRBJ2-3, with 15 positions matching TRBD2. The V gene end was trimmed by 9 bases and the J gene end by 5 bases; junction bases not matched to a gene: 8. The CDR3 consists of 16 residues. Germline loops: CDR1 KGHDR, CDR2 SFDVKD. The chain's CDR3 is CATPLRTSGRGDTQYF. The DNA of the CDR3 is TGTGCCACCCCGCTGAGGACTAGCGGGAGGGGAGATACGCAGTATTTT.

V gene TRBV29-1 combines with J gene TRBJ2-1; no reliable D call. CDR1 and CDR2 from the germline V gene are SQVTM and ANQGSEA. The CDR3 covers 10 residues. V lost 5 bases to trimming and J lost 9 bases, with 8 bases between them. The CDR3 DNA follows: TGCAGCGTTCGCCGTAGTGAGCAGTTCTTC. Translated: CSVRRSEQFF.

J is TRBJ2-2 and V is TRBV2; 7 positions agree with TRBD1. CDR3 size: 14 residues. The junction had 7 bases not matched to a gene; V was cut back by 7 bases and J by 5 bases. Germline CDR1 SNHLY, CDR2 FYNNEI. This CDR3 reads CASNPGGRTGELFF. The CDR3 DNA sequence: TGTGCCAGCAACCCAGGGGGTAGGACCGGGGAGCTGTTTTTT.

This clone was observed a single time. The chain carries TRBV6-5 and TRBJ2-7, with a tentative D call TRBD2 (6 bases). The CDR3 consists of 14 residues. Germline V gene data show CDR1 as MNHEY and CDR2 as SVGAGI. Trimming took off 10 bases at V and 0 bases at J, with 16 bases between the two ends. DNA for the CDR3: TGTGCCAACCCTAGCGACAAAAGCTCCTACGAGCAGTACTTC. This translates into CANPSDKSSYEQYF.